These 23 T cell receptor beta chains share one sample of origin, sequenced in a study of graft-versus-host responses after intestinal transplantation. Investigators plated roughly 200,000 CFSE-labeled responder cells together with roughly 200,000 irradiated stimulator cells labeled with violet dye. Clones were sequenced by immunoSEQ multiplex PCR, and TCRdb holds only the in-frame ones, with some missing. The sample records some 14,000 clones, roughly 32% being singletons. Sequenced material: alloreactive CD8+ T cells from a mixed lymphocyte reaction culture, taken before intestinal transplant. Subset noted: CFSE-low proliferating T cells sorted from roughly six-day pre-transplant mixed lymphocyte reaction (GvH or HvG direction). Receptors originate from a human patient who received an intestinal transplant.

The chain combines TRBV27 with TRBJ2-7; D possibly uses TRBD1 or TRBD2 (6 bases each). This CDR3 is 14 amino acids long. V gave up 3 bases and J gave up 2 bases, with 11 bases separating them. The germline CDR1 and CDR2 sequences are MNHEY and SMNVEV (reference sequence). Here the CDR3 reads CASSFGGPAYEQYF. The CDR3 coding sequence is TGTGCCAGCAGTTTTGGGGGGCCGGCCTACGAGCAGTACTTC.

This clone was seen a few times. The chain carries TRBV14 and TRBJ2-7; 7 bases line up with TRBD2. Germline CDR1 is SGHDN and CDR2 is FVKESK. Trimming took 4 bases from V and 6 from J; bases not matched to a gene: 9. CDR3 length: 14 amino acids. CDR3 region: CASSLQGPGGEQYF. The CDR3 coding sequence is TGTGCCAGCAGCCTTCAAGGTCCGGGGGGCGAGCAGTACTTC.

This clone was seen more than once but under ten times. V usage is TRBV7-8 and J usage is TRBJ2-2, with D perhaps TRBD2 (7 bases). V was clipped by 7 bases and J by 0 bases, with 18 bases between them. The V gene's germline CDR1 is SGHVS and CDR2 FQNEAQ. CDR3 size: 17 residues. CDR3 bases: TGTGCCAGCAATCTAGGTGGGGGGGGCCCGAACACCGGGGAGCTGTTTTTT. It specifies CASNLGGGGPNTGELFF.

The chain links TRBV5-1 to TRBJ1-1; weak D call: TRBD1 (6 bases). Germline CDR1 and CDR2: SGHRS and YFSETQ. The CDR3 contains 16 residues. Trimming took 6 bases from V and 0 from J, leaving 18 bases between them. The CDR3 sequence: CASIADIRGVNTEAFF. The CDR3 DNA follows: TGCGCCAGCATCGCGGACATCAGGGGTGTGAACACTGAAGCTTTCTTT.

The chain employs TRBV30 and TRBJ1-3, with unresolved D. CDR1 GTSNPN and CDR2 SVGIG come from the germline V gene (reference sequence). The CDR3 loop spans 12 amino acids. The V gene lost 5 bases and the J gene lost 7 bases, with 12 bases spanning the gap. The CDR3 DNA is TGTGCCTGGGGGTTGTTCGGGAACACCATATATTTT. This codes for CAWGLFGNTIYF.

This clone was counted between two and nine times. V usage is TRBV10-2 and J usage is TRBJ2-1; maybe TRBD1 (6 bases). CDR1 WSHSY and CDR2 SAAADI come from the germline V gene. Trimming left V 3 bases short and J 1 base short, with 10 bases between. The CDR3 covers 15 residues. The CDR3 loop reads CASSDPQGSYNEQFF. CDR3 nucleotide sequence: TGCGCCAGCAGTGACCCCCAGGGGTCCTACAATGAGCAGTTCTTC.

The V call is TRBV7-6, the J call TRBJ1-2; D is ambiguous. CDR1 is SGHVS, CDR2 FNYEAQ, per germline. This CDR3 spans 13 amino acids. The V end was cut by 3 bases, the J end by 2 bases, with 7 bases between. The CDR3 loop reads CASSFGENYGYTF. DNA of the CDR3: TGTGCCAGCAGCTTCGGGGAGAACTATGGCTACACCTTC.

This clone appeared a few times. The V call is TRBV11-2, the J call TRBJ2-7, with 7 bases matching TRBD2. After removal of 1 base from V and 4 bases from J, the junction contained 1 base not matched to a gene. The CDR3 covers 13 residues. Germline-derived CDR1 and CDR2 are SGHAT and FQNNGV. The CDR3 is CASSLGGGYEQYF. Here the CDR3 DNA reads TGTGCCAGCAGCTTAGGGGGGGGATACGAGCAGTACTTC.

This clone turned up a few times. The gene calls are TRBV7-9 and TRBJ2-1; unclear D gene. The CDR3 loop spans 13 amino acids. The germline V gene encodes CDR1 SEHNR and CDR2 FQNEAQ (reference sequence). Trimming took off 2 bases at V and 6 bases at J, with 8 bases between the two ends. CDR3 in amino acids: CASSLFISNEQFF. The DNA of the CDR3 is TGTGCCAGCAGCTTATTCATAAGCAATGAGCAGTTCTTC.

Sample share makes this clone medium-sized. The chain carries TRBV9 and TRBJ1-1, with a tentative D call TRBD1 (5 bases). Germline V gene lookup returns CDR1 SGDLS and CDR2 YYNGEE. Trimming cost V 7 bases and J 7 bases, with 17 bases left between them. This CDR3 spans 13 amino acids. The CDR3 coding sequence is TGTGCCAGCGGGGCCACGGGGGACGGTGAAGCTTTCTTT. It translates to CASGATGDGEAFF. The full variable domain, completed using reference TRBV9 and TRBJ1-1, is DSGVTQTPKHLITATGQRVTLRCSPRSGDLSVYWYQQSLDQGLQFLIQYYNGEERAKGNILERFSAQQFPDLHSELNLSSLELGDSALYFCASGATGDGEAFFGQGTRLTVV.

As for this clone: The same CDR3 also results from other DNA sequences found in this sample. The rearrangement links TRBV2 to TRBJ2-7, with D unclear. The V and J ends lost 3 bases and 3 bases respectively, with 3 bases between them. Germline loops: CDR1 SNHLY, CDR2 FYNNEI. The CDR3 runs to 11 residues. In DNA, the CDR3 is TGTGCCAGCAGTGATAGCTACGAGCAGTACTTC. Residues: CASSDSYEQYF.

This clone has more than one count but fewer than ten. The chain links TRBV7-9 to TRBJ2-5, with D maybe TRBD1 (6 bases). CDR3 length equals 14 residues. Germline assignment: CDR1 SEHNR and CDR2 FQNEAQ (reference sequence). Trimming removed 5 bases from V and 1 base from J, with 11 bases in between. Written as DNA, the CDR3 is TGTGCCAGCAGCCGCTCAGGGGTCCAAGAGACCCAGTACTTC. This translates into CASSRSGVQETQYF.

This clone appeared a few times. The rearrangement links TRBV7-8 to TRBJ1-4; D gene ambiguous. Germline V CDR1 and CDR2: SGHVS, FQNEAQ. This CDR3 has 14 amino acids. V shed 0 bases and J shed 7 bases, with 9 bases lying between them. Here the CDR3 reads CASSLAAGPEKLFF. CDR3 DNA: TGTGCCAGCAGCTTAGCGGCAGGCCCTGAAAAACTGTTTTTT. The full variable domain, in which reference TRBV7-8 and TRBJ1-4 provide the parts outside the CDR3, is GAGVSQSPRYKVAKRGQDVALRCDPISGHVSLFWYQQALGQGPEFLTYFQNEAQLDKSGLPSDRFFAERPEGSVSTLKIQRTQQEDSAVYLCASSLAAGPEKLFFGSGTQLSVL.

By frequency in the sample, this clone is medium-sized. The gene calls are TRBV28 and TRBJ1-2; D possibly corresponds to TRBD1 (5 bases). This CDR3 region has 15 residues. Germline V lookup: CDR1 MDHEN, CDR2 SYDVKM. The V and J ends lost 4 bases and 1 base respectively, with 13 bases between them. CDR3 nucleotides: TGTGCCAGCAGTTCAGGGATCAGGGTTAACTATGGCTACACCTTC. It is translated as CASSSGIRVNYGYTF.

The chain uses TRBV6-9 and TRBJ1-2; TRBD1 matches at 7 bases. CDR1 MNHGY and CDR2 SVAAGI come from the germline V gene. Germline trimming cut 5 bases from V and 3 bases from J; bases unmatched to any gene: 3. The length of the CDR3 is 13 residues. The CDR3 is CASSTGQYYGYTF. As DNA, the CDR3 is TGTGCCAGCAGTACGGGACAGTACTATGGCTACACCTTC.

The CDR3 here is CASSQDLEAYEQYF. Here the CDR3 DNA reads TGTGCCAGCAGCCAAGATCTGGAGGCCTACGAGCAGTACTTC. The chain joins TRBV7-9 to TRBJ2-7; a possible D gene is TRBD2 (5 bases). Germline assignment: CDR1 SEHNR and CDR2 FQNEAQ (reference sequence). Trimming removed 5 bases at V and 2 bases at J, with 13 bases between. This CDR3 has 14 residues. Based on the CDR3 plus reference TRBV7-9 and TRBJ2-7, the full variable domain is DTGVSQNPRHKITKRGQNVTFRCDPISEHNRLYWYRQTLGQGPEFLTYFQNEAQLEKSRLLSDRFSAERPKGSFSTLEIQRTEQGDSAMYLCASSQDLEAYEQYFGPGTRLTVT.

This chain links TRBV29-1 with TRBJ1-2; D perhaps matches TRBD1 (6 bases). Trimming stripped 0 bases from V and 7 bases from J, with 15 bases between. CDR1 is SQVTM and CDR2 is ANQGSEA in the germline V gene. The CDR3 length is 14 residues. The CDR3 region is CSVEEGGLISGYTF. As DNA, the CDR3 is TGCAGCGTTGAAGAAGGGGGTTTAATATCTGGCTACACCTTC.

Here the CDR3 DNA reads TGTGCCAGCAGCGTGGGGGGGCCTTACAATGAGCAGTTCTTC. This gives the protein CASSVGGPYNEQFF. The chain has TRBV9 and TRBJ2-1; a possible D gene is TRBD2 (7 bases). This CDR3 has 14 amino acids. Germline-derived CDR1 and CDR2 are SGDLS and YYNGEE. The germline V and J ends were trimmed by 2 bases and 4 bases, with 10 bases remaining between them.

The V call is TRBV29-1, the J call TRBJ2-7, with TRBD1 matching 9 bases. In germline, CDR1 is SQVTM, CDR2 ANQGSEA. The length of the CDR3 is 14 residues. V lost 4 bases, J lost 2 bases, and 6 bases stayed unmatched. The CDR3 DNA sequence: TGCAGCGTTGGGGAGGGGACAGGGACCTACGAGCAGTACTTC. Its translation: CSVGEGTGTYEQYF.

V and J are TRBV6-5 and TRBJ2-7; D possibly corresponds to TRBD1 (5 bases). The V end was cut by 5 bases, the J end by 6 bases, with 14 bases between. Germline loops: CDR1 MNHEY, CDR2 SVGAGI. This CDR3 is 13 amino acids long. CDR3 residues: CASSIGHSGEQYF. CDR3 DNA: TGTGCCAGCAGTATCGGACACTCCGGCGAGCAGTACTTC.

This clone was picked up a small number of times. The V gene is TRBV19, the J gene TRBJ1-2, with D unresolved. The CDR3 extends over 14 amino acids. The germline CDR1 and CDR2 sequences are LNHDA and SQIVND (reference sequence). Trimming left V 8 bases short and J 4 bases short, with 17 bases between. CDR3 protein: CASYDRRTLYGYTF. The CDR3 nucleotides are TGTGCCAGTTACGACCGCAGGACCCTCTATGGCTACACCTTC.

This clone was counted only a few times. This chain uses TRBV5-4 with TRBJ2-7; tentative D call: TRBD1 (5 bases). The CDR3 is 14 residues long. V was shortened by 4 bases and J by 3 bases, with 14 bases between the two germline ends. Germline V CDR1 and CDR2: SGHNT, YYREEE (reference sequence). CDR3 protein: CASSQDQGNYEQYF. DNA of the CDR3: TGTGCCAGCAGCCAAGATCAGGGAAACTACGAGCAGTACTTC.

This clone occurred a few times. The rearrangement uses TRBV5-5 and TRBJ2-7, with D perhaps matching TRBD2 (5 bases). The V gene lost 2 bases and the J gene lost 1 base, with 10 bases spanning the gap. CDR3 length: 14 residues. CDR1 and CDR2 from the germline V gene are SGHKS and YYEKEE (reference sequence). Here the CDR3 reads CASSFSRASYEQYF. CDR3 coding DNA: TGTGCCAGCAGCTTTTCGAGGGCGTCCTACGAGCAGTACTTC.